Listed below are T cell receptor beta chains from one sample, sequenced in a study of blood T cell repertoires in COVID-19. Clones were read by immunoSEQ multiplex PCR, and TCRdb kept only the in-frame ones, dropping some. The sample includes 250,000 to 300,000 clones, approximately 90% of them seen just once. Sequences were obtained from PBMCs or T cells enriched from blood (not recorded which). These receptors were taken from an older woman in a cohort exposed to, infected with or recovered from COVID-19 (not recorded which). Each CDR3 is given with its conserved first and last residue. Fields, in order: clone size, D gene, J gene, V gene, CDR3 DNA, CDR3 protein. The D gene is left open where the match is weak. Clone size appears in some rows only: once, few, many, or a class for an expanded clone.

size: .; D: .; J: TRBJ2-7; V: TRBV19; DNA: TGTGCCAGTAGTATAGATAGGCCGGGGAGGTCCTCCTACGAGCAGTACTTC; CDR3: CASSIDRPGRSSYEQYF
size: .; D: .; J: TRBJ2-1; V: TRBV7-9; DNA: TGTGCCAGCAGCTTGTTCCAGATTCTCAATGAGCAGTTCTTC; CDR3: CASSLFQILNEQFF
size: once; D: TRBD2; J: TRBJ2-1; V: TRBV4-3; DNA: TGCGCCAGCAGCCAAGATCCGGGACTAGAAAACAATGAGCAGTTCTTC; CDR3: CASSQDPGLENNEQFF
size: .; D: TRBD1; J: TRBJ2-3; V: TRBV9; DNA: TGTGCCAGCAGCGCTGGGGACAGGGGCACAGATACGCAGTATTTT; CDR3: CASSAGDRGTDTQYF
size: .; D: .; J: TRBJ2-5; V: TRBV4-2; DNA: TGTGCCAGCAGCCAAGATCCCGACAGGCCCCAAGAGACCCAGTACTTC; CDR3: CASSQDPDRPQETQYF
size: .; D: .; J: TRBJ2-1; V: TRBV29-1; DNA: TGCAGCGTTAAGGAAGGGGGGGGAGGTGAGCAGTTCTTC; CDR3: CSVKEGGGGEQFF
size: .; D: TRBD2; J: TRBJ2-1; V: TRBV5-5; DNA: TGTGCCAGCACGACCCGACTAGCGGGCAGATACAATGAGCAGTTCTTC; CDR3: CASTTRLAGRYNEQFF
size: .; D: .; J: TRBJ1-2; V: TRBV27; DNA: TGTGCCAGCAGTTTATTTCCCTTTAACTATGGCTACACCTTC; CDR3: CASSLFPFNYGYTF
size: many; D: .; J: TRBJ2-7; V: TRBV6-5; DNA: TGTGCCAGCAGTTACGGTCGCGGGGCTGCCTACGAGCAGTACTTC; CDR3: CASSYGRGAAYEQYF
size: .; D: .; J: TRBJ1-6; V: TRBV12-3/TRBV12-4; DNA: TGTGCCAGCAGTTTACAGGGTTCACCCCTCCACTTT; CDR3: CASSLQGSPLHF
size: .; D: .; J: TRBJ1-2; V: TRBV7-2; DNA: TGTGCCAGCAGCGCCCACATGGGGCTGGGCTACACCTTC; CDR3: CASSAHMGLGYTF
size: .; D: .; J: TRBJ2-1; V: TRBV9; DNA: TGTGCCAGCAGCCTAGTCCGGACTTACAATGAGCAGTTCTTC; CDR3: CASSLVRTYNEQFF
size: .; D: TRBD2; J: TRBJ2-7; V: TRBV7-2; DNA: TGTGCCAGCAGCCCTACGGGGCTAGCGGCCTCCTACGAGCAGTACTTC; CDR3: CASSPTGLAASYEQYF
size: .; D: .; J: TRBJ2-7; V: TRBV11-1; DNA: TGTGCCAGCAGCTCTACTAGCTCCCCTCCCTACGAGCAGTACTTC; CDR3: CASSSTSSPPYEQYF
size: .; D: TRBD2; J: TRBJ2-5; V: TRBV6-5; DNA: TGTGCCAGCAGTAACTCGGTGGGACTAGCGGGTGGGACCCAGTACTTC; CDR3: CASSNSVGLAGGTQYF
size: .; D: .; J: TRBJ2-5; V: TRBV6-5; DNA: TGTGCCAGCAGTTCTAGGGAGACCCAGTACTTC; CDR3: CASSSRETQYF
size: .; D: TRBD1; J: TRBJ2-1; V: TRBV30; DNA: TGTGCCTGGATGAACCAGGGGGCCCTTAATGAGCAGTTCTTC; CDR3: CAWMNQGALNEQFF
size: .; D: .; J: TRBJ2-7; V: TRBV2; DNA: TGTGCCAGCAGTGAATGGCAGTCCTACGAGCAGTACTTC; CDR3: CASSEWQSYEQYF
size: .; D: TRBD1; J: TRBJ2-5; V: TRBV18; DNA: TGTGCCAGCTCACCCCGACAGGGGGAGACCCAGTACTTC; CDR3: CASSPRQGETQYF
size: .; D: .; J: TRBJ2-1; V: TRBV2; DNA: TGTGCCAGCAGTGATGACCAACAGACCGGGCAGTTCTTC; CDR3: CASSDDQQTGQFF
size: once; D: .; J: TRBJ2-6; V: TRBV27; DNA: TGTGCCAGCAGTCCCTCCGCAGGGGTGAAGGCTGGGGCCAACGTCCTGACTTTC; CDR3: CASSPSAGVKAGANVLTF
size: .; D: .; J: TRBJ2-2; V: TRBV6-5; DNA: TGTGCCAGCAGTTACGGGCAGGGCGGTGGCACCGGGGAGCTGTTTTTT; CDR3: CASSYGQGGGTGELFF
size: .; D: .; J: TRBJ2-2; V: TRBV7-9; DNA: TGTGCCAGCAGCTTAGGAAATTTGGTAGGGTCCAGGGACACCGGGGAGCTGTTTTTT; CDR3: CASSLGNLVGSRDTGELFF
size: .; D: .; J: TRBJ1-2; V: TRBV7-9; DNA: TGTGCCAGCAGCTTAGGGACAGCCTATGGCTACACCTTC; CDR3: CASSLGTAYGYTF
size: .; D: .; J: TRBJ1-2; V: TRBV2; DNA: TGTGCCAGCAGTGAGGGTGCGGGGGCGCAGGGCTACACCTTC; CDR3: CASSEGAGAQGYTF
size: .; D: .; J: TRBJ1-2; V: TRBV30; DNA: TGTGCCTGGAGTGACGGGGTTAAGGGCTACACCTTC; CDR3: CAWSDGVKGYTF
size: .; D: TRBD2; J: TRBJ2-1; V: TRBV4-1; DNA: TGCGCCAGCAGCCCCTTAGCGGGAGGGACGTACAATGAGCAGTTCTTC; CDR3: CASSPLAGGTYNEQFF
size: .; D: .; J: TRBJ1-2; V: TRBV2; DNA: TGTGCCAGCAGTGAAAAACCGACAGCCTATGGCTACACCTTC; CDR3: CASSEKPTAYGYTF
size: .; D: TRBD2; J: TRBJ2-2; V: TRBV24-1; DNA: TGTGCCACCAGTGACCCGGGGACTAGCGGGAGAACAACCGGGGAGCTGTTTTTT; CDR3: CATSDPGTSGRTTGELFF
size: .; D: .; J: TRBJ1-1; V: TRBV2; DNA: TGTGCCAGCAGTGGACAGAGCATGAACACTGAAGCTTTCTTT; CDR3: CASSGQSMNTEAFF
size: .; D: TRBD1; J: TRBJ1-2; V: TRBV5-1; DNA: TGCGCCAGCAGCAGGACAGGGGGCAGCTATGGCTACACCTTC; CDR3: CASSRTGGSYGYTF
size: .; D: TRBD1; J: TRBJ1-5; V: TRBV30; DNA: TGTGCCTGGGGGGGACAGGGCGTAGACAATCAGCCCCAGCATTTT; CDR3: CAWGGQGVDNQPQHF
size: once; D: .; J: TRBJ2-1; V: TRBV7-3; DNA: TGTGCCAGCAGCTTAGGGACTTCCTCCTACAATGAGCAGTTCTTC; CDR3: CASSLGTSSYNEQFF
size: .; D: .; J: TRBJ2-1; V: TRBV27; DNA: TGTGCCAGCAGTTTTGACAACCCCCCTTACAATGAGCAGTTCTTC; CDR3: CASSFDNPPYNEQFF
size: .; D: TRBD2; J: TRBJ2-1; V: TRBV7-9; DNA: TGTGCCAGCAGCGGACTAGCGGGTTACAATGAGCAGTTCTTC; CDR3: CASSGLAGYNEQFF
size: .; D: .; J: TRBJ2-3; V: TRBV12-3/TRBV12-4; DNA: TGTGCCAGCAGGGAGACAGGCACAGATACGCAGTATTTT; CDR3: CASRETGTDTQYF
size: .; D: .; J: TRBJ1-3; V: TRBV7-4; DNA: TGTGCCAGCAGCTTGGAGAGTTGTGTTCGGGTAGGAAACACCATATATTTT; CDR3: CASSLESCVRVGNTIYF
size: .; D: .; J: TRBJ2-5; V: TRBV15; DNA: TGTGCCACCAGCAGAGGGAGGGAAGAGACCCAGTACTTC; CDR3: CATSRGREETQYF
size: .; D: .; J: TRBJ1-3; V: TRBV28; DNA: TGTGCCAGCAGCGCCCCAGGTAGCTCTGGAAACACCATATATTTT; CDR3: CASSAPGSSGNTIYF
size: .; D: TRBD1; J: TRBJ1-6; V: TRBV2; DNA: TGTGCCAGCAGCCGGACAGGGTTCAATTCACCCCTCCACTTT; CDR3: CASSRTGFNSPLHF
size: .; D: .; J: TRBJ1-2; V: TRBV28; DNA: TGTGCCAGCAGCAGAGCGCAATATGGCTACACCTTC; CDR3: CASSRAQYGYTF
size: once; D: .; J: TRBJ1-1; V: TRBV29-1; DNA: TGCAGCGTTTCAGGACATAGAAACACTGAAGCTTTCTTT; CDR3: CSVSGHRNTEAFF
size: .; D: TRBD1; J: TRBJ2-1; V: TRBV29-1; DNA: TGCAGCGTTGTGGGGGTGACAGGGAATCTCAGGAATGAGCAGTTCTTC; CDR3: CSVVGVTGNLRNEQFF
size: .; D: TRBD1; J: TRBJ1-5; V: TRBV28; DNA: TGTGCCAGCAGTTCCACCCGGACAGGGCGCAATCAGCCCCAGCATTTT; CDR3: CASSSTRTGRNQPQHF
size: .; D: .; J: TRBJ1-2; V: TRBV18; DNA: TGTGCCAGCTCACCACCCGGTGCAGGGAACTATGGCTACACCTTC; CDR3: CASSPPGAGNYGYTF
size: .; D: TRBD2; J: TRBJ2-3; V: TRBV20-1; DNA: TGCAGTGCTAGTGCCAGCGGGGTTACAGATACGCAGTATTTT; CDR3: CSASASGVTDTQYF
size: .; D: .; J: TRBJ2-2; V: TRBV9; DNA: TGTGCCAGCAAGTCGGGGAACACCGGGGAGCTGTTTTTT; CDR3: CASKSGNTGELFF
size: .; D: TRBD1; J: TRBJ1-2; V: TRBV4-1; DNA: TGCGCCAGCAGCCAGGGACAGGGGCCCCCCTATGGCTACACCTTC; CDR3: CASSQGQGPPYGYTF
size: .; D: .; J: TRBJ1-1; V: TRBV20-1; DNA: TGCAGTGCTAGTAGGAGGGACGGCACTGAAGCTTTCTTT; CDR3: CSASRRDGTEAFF
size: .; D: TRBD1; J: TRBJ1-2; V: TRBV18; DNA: TGTGCCAGCTCGCGAGAAACCGGGACAGGGCTTTCTAACTATGGCTACACCTTC; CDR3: CASSRETGTGLSNYGYTF
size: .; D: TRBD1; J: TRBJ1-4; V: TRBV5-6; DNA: TGTGCCAGCAGCAGGAGGCCAGGGGGAGATAATGAAAAACTGTTTTTT; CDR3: CASSRRPGGDNEKLFF
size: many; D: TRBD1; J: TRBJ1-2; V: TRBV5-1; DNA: TGCGCCAGCAGCTTGGGGGACAGGGCTGGGCACTATGGCTACACCTTC; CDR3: CASSLGDRAGHYGYTF
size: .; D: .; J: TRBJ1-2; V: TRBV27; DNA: TGTGCCAGCAGTTTAAGGGGTCAGCTCGTCTATGGCTACACCTTC; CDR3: CASSLRGQLVYGYTF